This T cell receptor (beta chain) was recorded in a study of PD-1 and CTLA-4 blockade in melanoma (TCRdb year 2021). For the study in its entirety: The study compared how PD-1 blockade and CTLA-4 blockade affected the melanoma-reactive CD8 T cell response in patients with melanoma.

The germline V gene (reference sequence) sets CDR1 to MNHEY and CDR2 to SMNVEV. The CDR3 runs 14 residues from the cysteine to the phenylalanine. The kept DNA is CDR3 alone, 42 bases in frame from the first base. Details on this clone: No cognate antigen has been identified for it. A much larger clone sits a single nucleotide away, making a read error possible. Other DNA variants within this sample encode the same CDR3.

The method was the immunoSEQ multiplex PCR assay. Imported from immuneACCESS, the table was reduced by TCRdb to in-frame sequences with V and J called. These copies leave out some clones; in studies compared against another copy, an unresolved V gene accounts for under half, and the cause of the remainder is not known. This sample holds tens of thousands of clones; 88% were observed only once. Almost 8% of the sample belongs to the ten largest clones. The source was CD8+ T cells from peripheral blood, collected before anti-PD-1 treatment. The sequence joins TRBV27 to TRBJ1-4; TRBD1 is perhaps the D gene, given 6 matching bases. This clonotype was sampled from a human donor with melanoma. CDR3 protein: CASSLQRGGEKLFF. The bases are TGTGCCAGCAGTTTACAGAGGGGGGGTGAAAAGCTGTTTTTT. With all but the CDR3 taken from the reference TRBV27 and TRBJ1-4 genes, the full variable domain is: EAQVTQNPRYLITVTGKKLTVTCSQNMNHEYMSWYRQDPGLGLRQIYYSMNVEVTDKGDVPEGYKVSRKEKRNFPLILESPSPNQTSLYFCASSLQRGGEKLFFGSGTQLSVL.